The clone carrying this T cell receptor beta chain was observed a handful of times. What it recognizes is unknown. CDR3 length: 12 residues. The V gene's germline CDR1 is MNHEY and CDR2 SVGEGT. Trimming took off 0 bases at V and 9 bases at J, with 3 bases between the two ends. TCRdb fed the 5' RACE reads into MiXCR, producing one record per CDR3 protein. The data show 95,000 to 100,000 distinct CDR3 sequences, with around 5.8% seen just once and about two fifths held by the top ten. This record belongs to a study of T cells after yellow fever vaccination. Study details: Those fractions that held only low numbers of cells were prepared using the SMART-Seq v4 Ultra Low Input RNA kit.

General observations from the study: Peak timing came faster in the weaker secondary response, day 5 versus 15. Most primary-vaccination clones reappeared after the booster (approximately 95% CD4, 88% CD8). Relatively few clonotypes were ones that appeared in both CD4 and CD8 compartments.

This chain uses TRBV6-2 or TRBV6-3 with TRBJ1-6; the D is unclear. The source of this sequence is a man younger than 35 who received the YFV17D yellow fever vaccine. The sequenced sample was CD8+ T cells sorted from PBMCs, obtained 10 days after the yellow fever booster vaccination. DNA of the CDR3: TGTGCCAGCAGTTACTCGGGTTCACCCCTCCACTTT. Translated, it gives CASSYSGSPLHF.